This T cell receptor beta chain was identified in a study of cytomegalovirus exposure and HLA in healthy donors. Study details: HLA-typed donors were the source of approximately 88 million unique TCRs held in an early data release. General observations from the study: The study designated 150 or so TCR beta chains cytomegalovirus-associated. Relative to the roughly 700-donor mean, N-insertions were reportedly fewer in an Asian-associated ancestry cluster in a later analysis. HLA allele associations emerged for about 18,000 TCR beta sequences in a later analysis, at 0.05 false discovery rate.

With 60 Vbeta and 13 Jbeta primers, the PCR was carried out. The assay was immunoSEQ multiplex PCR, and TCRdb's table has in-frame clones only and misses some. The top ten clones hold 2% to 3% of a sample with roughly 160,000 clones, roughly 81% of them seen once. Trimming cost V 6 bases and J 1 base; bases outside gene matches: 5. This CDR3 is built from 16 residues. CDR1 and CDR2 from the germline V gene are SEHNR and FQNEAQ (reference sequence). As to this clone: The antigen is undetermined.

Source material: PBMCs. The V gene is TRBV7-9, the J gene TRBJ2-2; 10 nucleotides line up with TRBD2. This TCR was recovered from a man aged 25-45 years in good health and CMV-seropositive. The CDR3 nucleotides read TGTGCCAGCAGTTCTCGACTAGCGGGGAACACCGGGGAGCTGTTTTTT. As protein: CASSSRLAGNTGELFF.